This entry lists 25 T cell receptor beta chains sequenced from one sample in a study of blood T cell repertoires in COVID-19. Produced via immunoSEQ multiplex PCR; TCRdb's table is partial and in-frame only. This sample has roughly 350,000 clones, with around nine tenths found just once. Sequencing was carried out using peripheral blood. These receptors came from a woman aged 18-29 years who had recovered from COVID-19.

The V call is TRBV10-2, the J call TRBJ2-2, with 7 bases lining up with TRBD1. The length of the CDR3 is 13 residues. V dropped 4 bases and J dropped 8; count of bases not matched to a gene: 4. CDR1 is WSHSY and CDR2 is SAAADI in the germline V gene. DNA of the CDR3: TGCGCCAGCAGTGCGGCCAGGGGGGGGGAGCTGTTTTTT. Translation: CASSAARGGELFF.

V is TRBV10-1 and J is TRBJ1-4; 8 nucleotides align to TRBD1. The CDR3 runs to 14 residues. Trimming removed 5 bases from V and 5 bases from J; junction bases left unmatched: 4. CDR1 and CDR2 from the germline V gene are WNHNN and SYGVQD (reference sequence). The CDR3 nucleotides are TGCGCCAGCAGTAACAGGGGGAAAAATGAAAAACTGTTTTTT. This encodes CASSNRGKNEKLFF.

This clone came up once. This chain's CDR3 is CASTPLGVDTQYF. The CDR3 DNA is TGTGCCAGCACCCCGTTAGGGGTGGATACGCAGTATTTT. The gene calls are TRBV12-3 or TRBV12-4 and TRBJ2-3, with D perhaps matching TRBD1 (5 bases). Trimming pared 7 bases from V and 6 bases from J, leaving 14 bases between. The CDR3 extends over 13 amino acids.

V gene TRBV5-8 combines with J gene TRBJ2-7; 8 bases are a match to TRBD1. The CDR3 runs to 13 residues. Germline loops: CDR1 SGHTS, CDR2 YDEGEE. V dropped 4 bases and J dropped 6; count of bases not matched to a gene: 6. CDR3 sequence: CASSRGQGGEQYV. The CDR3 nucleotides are TGTGCCAGCAGCCGAGGACAGGGTGGCGAGCAGTACGTC.

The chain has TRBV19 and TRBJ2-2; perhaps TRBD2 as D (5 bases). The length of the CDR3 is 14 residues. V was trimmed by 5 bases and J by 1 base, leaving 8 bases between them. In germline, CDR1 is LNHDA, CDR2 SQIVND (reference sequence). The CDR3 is CASSSAGNTGELFF. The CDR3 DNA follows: TGTGCCAGTAGTTCGGCGGGGAACACCGGGGAGCTGTTTTTT.

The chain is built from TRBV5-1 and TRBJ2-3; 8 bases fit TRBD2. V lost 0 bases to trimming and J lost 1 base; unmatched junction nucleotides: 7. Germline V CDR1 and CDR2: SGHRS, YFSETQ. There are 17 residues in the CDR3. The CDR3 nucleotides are TGCGCCAGCAGCTTGGGGCCTCGAGCGGGAGGCACAGATACGCAGTATTTT. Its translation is CASSLGPRAGGTDTQYF.

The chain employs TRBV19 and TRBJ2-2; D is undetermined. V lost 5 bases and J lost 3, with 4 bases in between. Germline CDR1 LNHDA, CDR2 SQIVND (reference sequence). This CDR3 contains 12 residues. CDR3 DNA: TGTGCCAGTAGTGGCTACACCGGGGAGCTGTTTTTT. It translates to CASSGYTGELFF.

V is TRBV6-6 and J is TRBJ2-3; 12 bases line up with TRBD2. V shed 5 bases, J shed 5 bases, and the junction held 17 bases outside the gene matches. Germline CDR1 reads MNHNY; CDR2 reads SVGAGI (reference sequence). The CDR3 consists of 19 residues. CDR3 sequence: CASSPNPFRLAGEQDTQYF. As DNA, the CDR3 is TGTGCCAGCAGTCCGAATCCATTCAGACTAGCGGGAGAACAAGATACGCAGTATTTT.

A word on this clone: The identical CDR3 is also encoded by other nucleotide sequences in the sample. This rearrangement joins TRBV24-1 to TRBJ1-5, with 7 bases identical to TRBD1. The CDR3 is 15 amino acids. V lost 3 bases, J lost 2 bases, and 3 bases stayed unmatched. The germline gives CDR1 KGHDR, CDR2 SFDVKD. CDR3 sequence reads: CATSDVGGRNQPQHF. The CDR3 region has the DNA TGTGCCACCAGTGATGTAGGGGGCCGCAATCAGCCCCAGCATTTT.

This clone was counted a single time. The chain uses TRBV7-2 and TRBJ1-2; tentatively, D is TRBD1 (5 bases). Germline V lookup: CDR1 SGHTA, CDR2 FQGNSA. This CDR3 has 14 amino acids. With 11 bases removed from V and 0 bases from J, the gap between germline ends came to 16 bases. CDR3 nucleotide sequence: TGTGCCGTCTTCGGTCGGACACCTAACTATGGCTACACCTTC. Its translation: CAVFGRTPNYGYTF.

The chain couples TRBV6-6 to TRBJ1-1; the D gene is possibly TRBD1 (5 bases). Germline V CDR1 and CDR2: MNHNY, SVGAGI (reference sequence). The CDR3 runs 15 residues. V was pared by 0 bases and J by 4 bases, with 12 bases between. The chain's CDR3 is CASSYSAGRPTEAFF. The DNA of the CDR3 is TGTGCCAGCAGTTACTCGGCAGGGCGGCCCACTGAAGCTTTCTTT.

The chain's CDR3 is CASSAYRGNYGYTF. CDR3 sequence (DNA): TGTGCCAGTAGTGCTTACAGGGGGAACTATGGCTACACCTTC. The J gene is TRBJ1-2, the V gene TRBV19, with 8 bases identical to TRBD1. Germline V gene data show CDR1 as LNHDA and CDR2 as SQIVND (reference sequence). The V segment lost 5 bases and the J segment 2 bases; nucleotides outside the gene matches: 4. This CDR3 is 14 amino acids long.

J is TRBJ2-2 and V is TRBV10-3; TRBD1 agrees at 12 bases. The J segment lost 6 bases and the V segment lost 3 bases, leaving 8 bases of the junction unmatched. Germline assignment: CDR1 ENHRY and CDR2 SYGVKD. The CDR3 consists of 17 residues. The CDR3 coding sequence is TGTGCCATCAGTGACCCTGGGACAGGGGGCCCGGCCGGGGAGCTGTTTTTT. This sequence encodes CAISDPGTGGPAGELFF.

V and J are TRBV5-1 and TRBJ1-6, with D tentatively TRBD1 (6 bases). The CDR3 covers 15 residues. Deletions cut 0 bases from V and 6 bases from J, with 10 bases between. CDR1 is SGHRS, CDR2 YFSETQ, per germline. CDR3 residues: CASSLAGAGNSPLHF. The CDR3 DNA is TGCGCCAGCAGCTTGGCAGGGGCAGGTAATTCACCCCTCCACTTT.

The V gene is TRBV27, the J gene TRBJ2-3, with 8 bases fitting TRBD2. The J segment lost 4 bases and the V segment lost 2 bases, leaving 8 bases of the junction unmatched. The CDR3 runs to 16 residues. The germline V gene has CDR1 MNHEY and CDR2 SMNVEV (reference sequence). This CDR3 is CASSLAGGLPPDTQYF. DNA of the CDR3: TGTGCCAGCAGTTTAGCGGGAGGTCTTCCCCCAGATACGCAGTATTTT.

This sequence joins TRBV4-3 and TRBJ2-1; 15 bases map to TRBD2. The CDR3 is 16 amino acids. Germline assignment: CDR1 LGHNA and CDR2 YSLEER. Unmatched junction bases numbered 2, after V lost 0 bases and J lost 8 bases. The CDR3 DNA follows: TGCGCCAGCAGCCAAGATGGACTAGCGGGAGGGTATGAGCAGTTCTTC. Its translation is CASSQDGLAGGYEQFF.

The chain's CDR3 is CAWSGMITDTQYF. The CDR3 DNA reads TGTGCCTGGAGCGGGATGATCACAGATACGCAGTATTTT. This chain connects TRBV30 to TRBJ2-3; weak D call: TRBD2 (5 bases). Germline lookup yields CDR1 GTSNPN and CDR2 SVGIG (reference sequence). This CDR3 region has 13 residues. Trimming took off 3 bases at V and 2 bases at J, with 9 bases between the two ends.

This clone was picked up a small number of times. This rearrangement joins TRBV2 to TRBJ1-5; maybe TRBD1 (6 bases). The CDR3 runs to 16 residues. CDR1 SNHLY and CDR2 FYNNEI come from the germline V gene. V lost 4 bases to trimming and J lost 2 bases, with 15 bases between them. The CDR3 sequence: CASSVPQGGGNQPQHF. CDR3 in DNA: TGTGCCAGCAGTGTGCCCCAAGGGGGGGGCAATCAGCCCCAGCATTTT. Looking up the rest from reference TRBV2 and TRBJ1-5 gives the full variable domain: EPEVTQTPSHQVTQMGQEVILRCVPISNHLYFYWYRQILGQKVEFLVSFYNNEISEKSEIFDDQFSVERPDGSNFTLKIRSTKLEDSAMYFCASSVPQGGGNQPQHFGDGTRLSIL.

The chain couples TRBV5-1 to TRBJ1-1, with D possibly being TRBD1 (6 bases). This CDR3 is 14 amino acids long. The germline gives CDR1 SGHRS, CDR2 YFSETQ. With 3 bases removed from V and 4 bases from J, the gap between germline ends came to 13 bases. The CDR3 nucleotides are TGCGCCAGCAGCTCCTCAGGGGATGGCACTGAAGCTTTCTTT. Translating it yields CASSSSGDGTEAFF.

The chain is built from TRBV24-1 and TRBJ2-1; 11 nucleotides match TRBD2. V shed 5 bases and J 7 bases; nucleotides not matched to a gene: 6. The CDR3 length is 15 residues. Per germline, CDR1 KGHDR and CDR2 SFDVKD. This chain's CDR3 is CATSVTSGSGNEQFF. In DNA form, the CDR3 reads TGTGCCACCAGTGTCACTAGCGGGAGTGGGAATGAGCAGTTCTTC.

The CDR3 loop reads CASSLLRSTDTQYF. For the CDR3, the DNA is TGTGCCAGCAGTCTACTACGTAGCACAGATACGCAGTATTTT. The chain uses TRBV6-5 and TRBJ2-3, with D unresolved. With 5 bases removed from V and 0 bases from J, the gap between germline ends came to 9 bases. The CDR3 is made up of 14 amino acids. Germline-derived CDR1 and CDR2 are MNHEY and SVGAGI.

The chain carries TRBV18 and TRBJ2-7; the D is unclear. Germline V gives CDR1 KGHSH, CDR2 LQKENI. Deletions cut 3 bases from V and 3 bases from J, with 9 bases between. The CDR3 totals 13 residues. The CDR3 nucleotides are TGTGCCAGCTCACCCACGACTGTCTACGAGCAGTACGTC. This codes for CASSPTTVYEQYV.

As DNA, the CDR3 is TGTGCCAGTAGTCGGGGGAGTGGAAATGAGCAGTTCTTC. It codes for CASSRGSGNEQFF. The chain carries TRBV19 and TRBJ2-1, with D possibly matching TRBD2 (6 bases). Trimming cost V 5 bases and J 7 bases, with 12 bases left between them. Germline V gives CDR1 LNHDA, CDR2 SQIVND (reference sequence). The CDR3 is made up of 13 amino acids.

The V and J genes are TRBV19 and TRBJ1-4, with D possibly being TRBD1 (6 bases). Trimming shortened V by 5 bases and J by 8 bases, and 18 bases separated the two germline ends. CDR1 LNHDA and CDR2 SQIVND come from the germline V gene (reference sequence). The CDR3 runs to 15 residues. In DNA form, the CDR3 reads TGTGCCAGTAGTCGGACAGATGTGGGAAAGGAAAAACTGTTTTTT. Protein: CASSRTDVGKEKLFF.

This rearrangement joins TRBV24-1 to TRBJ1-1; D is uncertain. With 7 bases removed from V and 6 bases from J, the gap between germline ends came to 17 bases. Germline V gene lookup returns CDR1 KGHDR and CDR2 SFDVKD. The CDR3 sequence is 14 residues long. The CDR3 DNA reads TGTGCCACCAGAACCGAGGCAGCTCCGGCTGAAGCTTTCTTT. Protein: CATRTEAAPAEAFF.